This T cell receptor beta chain is drawn from a study of cytomegalovirus exposure and HLA in healthy donors. About the research overall: As an earlier analysis found, roughly 170 million T cells yielded 117 million unique TCR beta sequences.

Germline V gives CDR1 MNHEY, CDR2 SVGAGI. Losses at the gene ends were 5 bases for V and 3 bases for J; bases not matched to a gene: 5. CDR3 length: 15 residues. PCR used 60 Vbeta primers and 13 Jbeta primers. Data came from immunoSEQ multiplex PCR; TCRdb stores just in-frame clones and leaves some out. Altogether some 80,000 clones are present, 78% being singletons, with the ten largest covering roughly 1.5%. What was sequenced was PBMCs. The chain combines TRBV6-5 with TRBJ2-3; 10 bases align to TRBD2. This receptor was taken from a man in his forties in good health and CMV-seronegative. The CDR3 loop is CASSPIAGGTDTQYF. CDR3 sequence (DNA): TGTGCCAGCAGTCCTATAGCGGGAGGTACAGATACGCAGTATTTT.